These T cell receptor beta chains were read from a single sample in a study of shared clonotypes between healthy human individuals. The method was immunoSEQ multiplex PCR; TCRdb's version includes in-frame clones alone and lacks a portion of them. Among around 2,100,000 clones listed, about 95% were seen once. Sequencing input: naive CD8+ T cells sorted from blood. The receptor source for this set is a man aged 18 to 29 in good health. Both conserved end residues are part of each CDR3. Each record gives: J gene, CDR3 length, V gene, clone size, D gene, CDR3 DNA, CDR3 protein. D genes are given only for firm matches. Some rows mark clone size as missing; the rest say once, few, many or name a class of expanded clone.

j_call: TRBJ2-7
cdr3_length: 16
v_call: TRBV4-3
clone_size: .
d_call: .
cdr3_nt: TGCGCCAGCAGCCCAACGGGACTCACGGCAACTTACGAGCAGTACTTC
cdr3_aa: CASSPTGLTATYEQYF

j_call: TRBJ2-7
cdr3_length: 15
v_call: TRBV4-1
clone_size: .
d_call: .
cdr3_nt: TGCGCCAGCAGCCAAGAACCTTCCGTTTCCTACGAGCAGTACTTC
cdr3_aa: CASSQEPSVSYEQYF

j_call: TRBJ2-4
cdr3_length: 15
v_call: TRBV28
clone_size: .
d_call: TRBD1
cdr3_nt: TGTGCCAGCAGCCTCAGGGGGTTGACCAAAAACATTCAGTACTTC
cdr3_aa: CASSLRGLTKNIQYF

j_call: TRBJ2-1
cdr3_length: 15
v_call: TRBV4-1
clone_size: .
d_call: TRBD1
cdr3_nt: TGCGCCAGCAGCGAAGACAGGGCGGCCTACAATGAGCAGTTCTTC
cdr3_aa: CASSEDRAAYNEQFF

j_call: TRBJ1-6
cdr3_length: 15
v_call: TRBV27
clone_size: few
d_call: .
cdr3_nt: TGTGCCAGCAGTTTGTTGGGGGAGTATAATTCACCCCTCCACTTT
cdr3_aa: CASSLLGEYNSPLHF

j_call: TRBJ1-3
cdr3_length: 12
v_call: TRBV5-1
clone_size: once
d_call: .
cdr3_nt: TGCGCCAGCAGCTTGGACTCCGTTGCCATATATTTT
cdr3_aa: CASSLDSVAIYF

j_call: TRBJ2-1
cdr3_length: 16
v_call: TRBV11-2
clone_size: .
d_call: TRBD1
cdr3_nt: TGTGCCAGCAGCTTAGTATTCGGGACAGGGGTCAATGAGCAGTTCTTC
cdr3_aa: CASSLVFGTGVNEQFF

j_call: TRBJ2-1
cdr3_length: 11
v_call: TRBV19
clone_size: .
d_call: .
cdr3_nt: TGTGCCGCGAGCTCCTACAATGAGCAGTTCTTC
cdr3_aa: CAASSYNEQFF

j_call: TRBJ2-7
cdr3_length: 13
v_call: TRBV4-1
clone_size: .
d_call: .
cdr3_nt: TGCGCCAGCAGCCTTGGGGGGGGGCGCGAGCAGTACTTC
cdr3_aa: CASSLGGGREQYF

j_call: TRBJ2-2
cdr3_length: 13
v_call: TRBV15
clone_size: few
d_call: .
cdr3_nt: TGTGCCACCAGCAAAGTAGGGACCGGGGAGCTGTTTTTT
cdr3_aa: CATSKVGTGELFF

j_call: TRBJ2-1
cdr3_length: 14
v_call: TRBV5-8
clone_size: .
d_call: .
cdr3_nt: TGTGCCAGCAGCTTGGTGAACGGATACAATGAGCAGTTCTTC
cdr3_aa: CASSLVNGYNEQFF

j_call: TRBJ1-1
cdr3_length: 14
v_call: TRBV27
clone_size: .
d_call: .
cdr3_nt: TGTGCCAGCAGGGATTTGGGTGGAAGCACTGAAGCTTTCTTT
cdr3_aa: CASRDLGGSTEAFF

j_call: TRBJ1-5
cdr3_length: 15
v_call: TRBV28
clone_size: .
d_call: TRBD1
cdr3_nt: TGTGCCAGCAGTTTATTAGGGTCAGGGGGTCAGCCCCAGCATTTT
cdr3_aa: CASSLLGSGGQPQHF

j_call: TRBJ2-7
cdr3_length: 14
v_call: TRBV10-2
clone_size: few
d_call: TRBD1
cdr3_nt: TGCGCCAGCACCCCCGGGACAGTTATCTACGAGCAGTACTTC
cdr3_aa: CASTPGTVIYEQYF

j_call: TRBJ1-1
cdr3_length: 18
v_call: TRBV7-9
clone_size: .
d_call: TRBD1
cdr3_nt: TGTGCCAGCAGCTTAGAACCGGGACAGGGGGAGATTAGGACTGAAGCTTTCTTT
cdr3_aa: CASSLEPGQGEIRTEAFF

j_call: TRBJ2-4
cdr3_length: 14
v_call: TRBV11-2
clone_size: .
d_call: TRBD1
cdr3_nt: TGTGCCAGCAGCCCTTCAGGGGGTTGGAACATTCAGTACTTC
cdr3_aa: CASSPSGGWNIQYF

j_call: TRBJ2-1
cdr3_length: 14
v_call: TRBV29-1
clone_size: once
d_call: .
cdr3_nt: TGCAGCGTTGAAATCGAGATGAGATACAATGAGCAGTTCTTC
cdr3_aa: CSVEIEMRYNEQFF

j_call: TRBJ2-7
cdr3_length: 15
v_call: TRBV5-4
clone_size: .
d_call: TRBD2
cdr3_nt: TGTGCCAGCAGCTTGGCATCTAGCGGGGACCGCGAGCAGTACTTC
cdr3_aa: CASSLASSGDREQYF

j_call: TRBJ2-1
cdr3_length: 13
v_call: TRBV5-1
clone_size: .
d_call: .
cdr3_nt: TGCGCCAGCCGGGCGGGGCAATACAATGAGCAGTTCTTC
cdr3_aa: CASRAGQYNEQFF

j_call: TRBJ2-7
cdr3_length: 14
v_call: TRBV15
clone_size: .
d_call: TRBD1
cdr3_nt: TGTGCCACCAGCAAGGGACAGATTTCCTACGAGCAGTACTTC
cdr3_aa: CATSKGQISYEQYF

j_call: TRBJ1-2
cdr3_length: 14
v_call: TRBV27
clone_size: .
d_call: TRBD1
cdr3_nt: TGTGCCAGCAGTTTATTAACAGGGGGTTATGGCTACACCTTC
cdr3_aa: CASSLLTGGYGYTF

j_call: TRBJ2-7
cdr3_length: 14
v_call: TRBV18
clone_size: .
d_call: .
cdr3_nt: TGTGCCAGCTCACCTTCCGGATCGATCTACGAGCAGTACTTC
cdr3_aa: CASSPSGSIYEQYF

j_call: TRBJ2-5
cdr3_length: 14
v_call: TRBV28
clone_size: once
d_call: .
cdr3_nt: TGTGCCAGCAGTTTATTGGGGGGACAAGAGACCCAGTACTTC
cdr3_aa: CASSLLGGQETQYF

j_call: TRBJ2-7
cdr3_length: 15
v_call: TRBV4-1
clone_size: .
d_call: .
cdr3_nt: TGCGCCAGCAGCCAAGGACGTAGCGTCTCCTACGAGCAGTACTTC
cdr3_aa: CASSQGRSVSYEQYF

j_call: TRBJ1-1
cdr3_length: 13
v_call: TRBV2
clone_size: .
d_call: .
cdr3_nt: TGTGCCAGCAGGGCGACTGGGGGAACTGAAGCTTTCTTT
cdr3_aa: CASRATGGTEAFF

j_call: TRBJ2-7
cdr3_length: 15
v_call: TRBV11-2
clone_size: .
d_call: TRBD1
cdr3_nt: TGTGCCAGCAGCTTTGGGACAGGCCACTCCTACGAGCAGTACTTC
cdr3_aa: CASSFGTGHSYEQYF

j_call: TRBJ2-7
cdr3_length: 16
v_call: TRBV30
clone_size: .
d_call: .
cdr3_nt: TGTGCCTGGAGTGTAGGTCTAATTCCTTCCCCCTACGAGCAGTACTTC
cdr3_aa: CAWSVGLIPSPYEQYF

j_call: TRBJ1-3
cdr3_length: 13
v_call: TRBV29-1
clone_size: .
d_call: .
cdr3_nt: TGCAGCGTTGAACTCCCTGCCGGAAACACCATATATTTT
cdr3_aa: CSVELPAGNTIYF

j_call: TRBJ1-2
cdr3_length: 15
v_call: TRBV6-1
clone_size: .
d_call: .
cdr3_nt: TGTGCCAGCAGTGAATATTTAGGAGGGTTCTATGGCTACACCTTC
cdr3_aa: CASSEYLGGFYGYTF

j_call: TRBJ2-2
cdr3_length: 13
v_call: TRBV19
clone_size: .
d_call: .
cdr3_nt: TGTGCCAGTAGTACCCCGCCGGGCGGGGAGCTGTTTTTT
cdr3_aa: CASSTPPGGELFF

j_call: TRBJ2-1
cdr3_length: 18
v_call: TRBV27
clone_size: .
d_call: .
cdr3_nt: TGTGCCAGCGCCCCTCTCGCAGGGTGGGGTGGACCGACAAATGAGCAGTTCTTC
cdr3_aa: CASAPLAGWGGPTNEQFF

j_call: TRBJ2-2
cdr3_length: 19
v_call: TRBV5-4
clone_size: .
d_call: TRBD2
cdr3_nt: TGTGCCAGCAGCGACAGACTAGCGGGGGCGGGTCATTACACCGGGGAGCTGTTTTTT
cdr3_aa: CASSDRLAGAGHYTGELFF

j_call: TRBJ1-2
cdr3_length: 13
v_call: TRBV13
clone_size: .
d_call: TRBD1
cdr3_nt: TGTGCCAGCAGTAATCAGGGGGCGCATGGCTACACCTTC
cdr3_aa: CASSNQGAHGYTF

j_call: TRBJ2-5
cdr3_length: 12
v_call: TRBV7-8
clone_size: .
d_call: .
cdr3_nt: TGTGCCAGCAGCCCCGGGGGCCTCAACCCGTACTTC
cdr3_aa: CASSPGGLNPYF

j_call: TRBJ2-5
cdr3_length: 11
v_call: TRBV18
clone_size: .
d_call: .
cdr3_nt: TGTGCCAGCTCACCTGAGGAGACCCAGTACTTC
cdr3_aa: CASSPEETQYF

j_call: TRBJ2-7
cdr3_length: 15
v_call: TRBV2
clone_size: .
d_call: TRBD1
cdr3_nt: TGTGCCAGCAGTGTTGCTCGGACAGGACCCTACGAGCAGTACTTC
cdr3_aa: CASSVARTGPYEQYF

j_call: TRBJ1-1
cdr3_length: 15
v_call: TRBV7-9
clone_size: .
d_call: .
cdr3_nt: TGTGCCAGCAGCTTAAGTCAGGGCTCGAACACTGAAGCTTTCTTT
cdr3_aa: CASSLSQGSNTEAFF

j_call: TRBJ2-1
cdr3_length: 13
v_call: TRBV11-2
clone_size: .
d_call: .
cdr3_nt: TGTGCCAGCAGCTATTATTCAGGCAATGAGCAGTTCTTC
cdr3_aa: CASSYYSGNEQFF

j_call: TRBJ2-7
cdr3_length: 13
v_call: TRBV19
clone_size: few
d_call: TRBD2
cdr3_nt: TGTGCCAGTAGTAGCGGGGGGGCCTACGAGCAGTACTTC
cdr3_aa: CASSSGGAYEQYF

j_call: TRBJ2-7
cdr3_length: 13
v_call: TRBV27
clone_size: .
d_call: .
cdr3_nt: TGTGCCAGCAGTACCCCTAATTCCTACGAGCAGTACTTC
cdr3_aa: CASSTPNSYEQYF

j_call: TRBJ2-7
cdr3_length: 16
v_call: TRBV4-1
clone_size: .
d_call: TRBD1
cdr3_nt: TGCGCCAGCACCCTAGGGGAAGGGGGCTACTACGAGGAGCAGTACTTC
cdr3_aa: CASTLGEGGYYEEQYF

j_call: TRBJ2-7
cdr3_length: 12
v_call: TRBV25-1
clone_size: .
d_call: .
cdr3_nt: TGTGCCAGCAGTGAATCGGGGAACGAGCAGTACTTC
cdr3_aa: CASSESGNEQYF